These 16 T cell receptor beta chains were sequenced from one sample in a study of blood T cell repertoires in COVID-19. Here immunoSEQ multiplex PCR was the method, and the copy in TCRdb shows in-frame clones only, minus some. The table lists over 350,000 clones, roughly 90% of them singletons. Sequencing was carried out using PBMCs or T cells enriched from blood (not recorded which). Every receptor here comes from a woman in her 30s with acute COVID-19.

This chain links TRBV6-2 or TRBV6-3 with TRBJ1-2, with a tentative D call TRBD1 (6 bases). The CDR3 extends over 15 amino acids. Per germline, CDR1 MNHEY and CDR2 SVGEGT. The germline V and J ends were trimmed by 0 bases and 4 bases, with 12 bases remaining between them. The CDR3 region is CASSYSRTVGYGYTF. Written as DNA, the CDR3 is TGTGCCAGCAGTTACTCGCGGACAGTGGGCTATGGCTACACCTTC.

CDR3 protein: CASSLTGVKGQPQHF. In nucleotides, the CDR3 is TGCGCCAGCAGCTTAACAGGGGTAAAAGGGCAGCCCCAGCATTTT. V and J are TRBV5-1 and TRBJ1-5; TRBD1 aligns across 7 bases. CDR1 is SGHRS and CDR2 is YFSETQ in the germline V gene. V shed 2 bases, J shed 7 bases, and the junction held 9 bases outside the gene matches. The CDR3 length is 15 residues.

The chain couples TRBV7-9 to TRBJ1-2; no clear D gene. This CDR3 spans 15 amino acids. Trimming cost V 0 bases and J 2 bases, with 10 bases left between them. Germline CDR1 and CDR2: SEHNR and FQNEAQ (reference sequence). In DNA, the CDR3 is TGTGCCAGCAGCTTAGCGTTCCCGACAAACTATGGCTACACCTTC. Its protein is CASSLAFPTNYGYTF.

This clone was counted once. V gene TRBV18 combines with J gene TRBJ1-5; 7 bases align to TRBD1. The trim removed 3 bases at V and 6 bases at J, leaving 8 bases unmatched. Germline V gives CDR1 KGHSH, CDR2 LQKENI. This CDR3 has 15 residues. Here the CDR3 DNA reads TGTGCCAGCTCACCCGGACAGGCGGAGGGTCAGCCCCAGCATTTT. Amino acids: CASSPGQAEGQPQHF.

V gene TRBV11-3 combines with J gene TRBJ2-7; TRBD1 agrees at 11 bases. The CDR3 runs to 18 residues. V trimming: 1 base; J trimming: 1 base; junction bases outside the gene matches: 9. Germline loops: CDR1 SGHNT, CDR2 YENEEA. The DNA of the CDR3 is TGTGCCAGCAGCTTAGGTCGCCCCGGACAGGGGGCGTCCTACGAGCAGTACTTC. Amino acids: CASSLGRPGQGASYEQYF.

V and J are TRBV25-1 and TRBJ1-5; D is ambiguous. The germline gives CDR1 MGHDK, CDR2 SYGVNS. This CDR3 has 13 residues. Trimming shortened V by 3 bases and J by 5 bases, and 8 bases separated the two germline ends. As DNA, the CDR3 is TGTGCCAGCAGTGATTGGGGAGATCAGCCCCAGCATTTT. It is translated as CASSDWGDQPQHF.

Concerning this clone: Distinct nucleotide sequences in the sample also encode this CDR3. V and J are TRBV7-3 and TRBJ1-6, with 10 bases identical to TRBD1. The CDR3 contains 14 residues. The junction had 2 bases not matched to a gene; V was cut back by 3 bases and J by 9 bases. Germline-derived CDR1 and CDR2 are SGHTA and FQGTGA. CDR3 sequence: CASSLTGGGSPLHF. Here the CDR3 DNA reads TGTGCCAGCAGCTTGACAGGGGGCGGTTCACCCCTCCACTTT.

This clone was seen just once. This sequence joins TRBV27 and TRBJ1-6; 7 nucleotides line up with TRBD1. CDR1 is MNHEY, CDR2 SMNVEV, per germline (reference sequence). The CDR3 is 14 residues long. The ends lost 1 base at V and 11 bases at J; junction bases unmatched: 5. The DNA of the CDR3 is TGTGCCAGCAGTTTATTACAGGGGAACCCACCCCTCCACTTT. This codes for CASSLLQGNPPLHF.

This clone was picked up one time. The gene calls are TRBV12-3 or TRBV12-4 and TRBJ2-7; 8 bases are a match to TRBD1. Unmatched junction bases numbered 1, after V lost 4 bases and J lost 2 bases. The CDR3 covers 13 residues. The CDR3 DNA sequence: TGTGCCAGCAGTTCGGACAGGGCCTACGAGCAGTACTTC. The encoded protein is CASSSDRAYEQYF.

There are a few counts of this clone. V gene TRBV7-2 combines with J gene TRBJ1-5, with D possibly TRBD1 on 6 matching bases. The germline CDR1 and CDR2 sequences are SGHTA and FQGNSA. The ends were cut back, 3 bases at V and 7 bases at J, with 7 bases in the middle. This CDR3 is built from 12 residues. CDR3 loop: CASSLQGQPQHF. CDR3 in DNA: TGTGCCAGCAGCTTGCAGGGGCAGCCCCAGCATTTT.

The chain joins TRBV6-2 or TRBV6-3 to TRBJ2-1; D is ambiguous. This CDR3 is built from 13 residues. Per germline, CDR1 MNHEY and CDR2 SVGEGT. Trimming shortened V by 4 bases and J by 5 bases, and 9 bases separated the two germline ends. The CDR3: CASSFGFHNEQFF. CDR3 DNA: TGTGCCAGCAGTTTTGGCTTCCACAATGAGCAGTTCTTC.

The sample holds a few counts of this clone. The chain uses TRBV19 and TRBJ1-1; TRBD1 is a possible D gene (6 bases). CDR1 and CDR2 (germline): LNHDA, SQIVND (reference sequence). The V end was cut by 6 bases, the J end by 3 bases, with 14 bases between. This CDR3 contains 14 residues. The CDR3 DNA sequence: TGTGCCAGTAGCCTTAGGGACACTGACACTGAAGCTTTCTTT. Translating it yields CASSLRDTDTEAFF.

The chain links TRBV6-1 to TRBJ1-5; D is undetermined. V lost 2 bases to trimming and J lost 5 bases, with 13 bases between them. Germline V gene sequence: CDR1 MNHNS, CDR2 SASEGT. The CDR3 extends over 15 amino acids. DNA of the CDR3: TGTGCCAGCAGTGAAACAGAAAGGTGGCATCAGCCCCAGCATTTT. This gives the protein CASSETERWHQPQHF.

The J gene is TRBJ2-5, the V gene TRBV6-5; TRBD1 agrees at 10 bases. The length of the CDR3 is 14 residues. The V gene end was trimmed by 9 bases and the J gene end by 5 bases; junction bases not matched to a gene: 9. Germline V gene data show CDR1 as MNHEY and CDR2 as SVGAGI. CDR3 sequence: CASGDRGVHETQYF. CDR3 sequence (DNA): TGTGCCAGTGGGGACAGGGGTGTCCACGAGACCCAGTACTTC.

The CDR3 here is CASSSSSGQGLYEQYF. CDR3 DNA sequence: TGTGCCAGCAGCTCGTCTTCCGGACAGGGTCTTTACGAGCAGTACTTC. The chain recombines TRBV27 with TRBJ2-7; 8 bases are shared with TRBD1. The CDR3 covers 16 residues. The germline gives CDR1 MNHEY, CDR2 SMNVEV (reference sequence). V was clipped by 6 bases and J by 4 bases; unmatched bases: 14.

The CDR3: CASGTRGSGAMYEQFF. The CDR3 nucleotides read TGTGCCAGCGGGACTCGCGGTAGCGGGGCGATGTATGAGCAGTTCTTC. V gene TRBV9 combines with J gene TRBJ2-1; 8 bases are a match to TRBD2. Germline-derived CDR1 and CDR2 are SGDLS and YYNGEE. The V and J ends lost 7 bases and 8 bases, in that order; junction bases with no gene match: 17. The CDR3 is 16 residues long.